The rows below give T cell receptor beta chains drawn from one sample of a study of early T cells in non-severe SARS-CoV-2 infection. A single record per CDR3 protein comes from TCRdb applying MiXCR to the 5' RACE reads. The sample has 75,000 to 100,000 distinct CDR3 sequences; roughly 13% are singletons. Sample: whole blood. These receptors came from an adult who was a healthcare worker with PCR-confirmed SARS-CoV-2 infection or an uninfected control (not recorded which). Each CDR3 is given with its conserved first and last residue. A D gene is named only where the DNA matches it firmly. The size field is filled for only some rows; it gives once, few, many or a size class.

clone_size: NA; v_call: TRBV29-1; j_call: TRBJ2-5; d_call: NA; cdr3_nt: TGCAGCGTTGCCCGGACCCAAGAGACCCAGTACTTC; cdr3_aa: CSVARTQETQYF
clone_size: few; v_call: TRBV7-9; j_call: TRBJ1-1; d_call: TRBD1; cdr3_nt: TGTGCCAGCAGCTACGGGACAGCGGGCGCTTTCTTT; cdr3_aa: CASSYGTAGAFF
clone_size: NA; v_call: TRBV7-2; j_call: TRBJ1-1; d_call: NA; cdr3_nt: TGTGCCAGCAGCTTAGTACCCCCAGGGAACACTGAAGCTTTCTTT; cdr3_aa: CASSLVPPGNTEAFF
clone_size: few; v_call: TRBV12-3/TRBV12-4; j_call: TRBJ1-6; d_call: NA; cdr3_nt: TGTGCCAGCAGTTCCGATTCACCCCTCCACTTT; cdr3_aa: CASSSDSPLHF
clone_size: NA; v_call: TRBV27; j_call: TRBJ2-1; d_call: NA; cdr3_nt: TGTGCCAGCAGTTTATTGGGGTTGTGGGGGAATGAGCAGTTCTTC; cdr3_aa: CASSLLGLWGNEQFF
clone_size: NA; v_call: TRBV29-1; j_call: TRBJ1-6; d_call: TRBD1; cdr3_nt: TGCAGCGTTGAGACAGGGAGGGCCCTCCACTTT; cdr3_aa: CSVETGRALHF
clone_size: NA; v_call: TRBV7-7; j_call: TRBJ2-7; d_call: NA; cdr3_nt: TGTGCCAGCAGCATAAACAGGGATTCCTACGAGCAGTACTTC; cdr3_aa: CASSINRDSYEQYF
clone_size: NA; v_call: TRBV4-1; j_call: TRBJ2-1; d_call: TRBD2; cdr3_nt: TGCGCCAGCAGCCAAACCTTGGTCGGACTAGCGGGGCGCTCTGCCGAGCAGTTCTTC; cdr3_aa: CASSQTLVGLAGRSAEQFF
clone_size: NA; v_call: TRBV20-1; j_call: TRBJ2-7; d_call: NA; cdr3_nt: TGCAGTGCTAGTTTACTTCGGGGCGAGCAGTACTTC; cdr3_aa: CSASLLRGEQYF
clone_size: NA; v_call: TRBV4-3; j_call: TRBJ2-3; d_call: NA; cdr3_nt: TGCGCCAGCAGCCAAGAGACAGCTGGGGTCCCCACAGATACGCAGTATTTT; cdr3_aa: CASSQETAGVPTDTQYF
clone_size: NA; v_call: TRBV3-1; j_call: TRBJ2-1; d_call: NA; cdr3_nt: TGTGCCAGCAGCCAAGATCTAGGACACAGGCCGGGCGAGCAGTTCTTC; cdr3_aa: CASSQDLGHRPGEQFF
clone_size: many; v_call: TRBV12-3/TRBV12-4; j_call: TRBJ1-3; d_call: NA; cdr3_nt: TGTGCCAGCAACAGCGGGGGCTATGGAAACACCATATATTTT; cdr3_aa: CASNSGGYGNTIYF
clone_size: many; v_call: TRBV20-1; j_call: TRBJ2-3; d_call: NA; cdr3_nt: TGCAGTGCGATGGACGGGAACACAGATACGCAGTATTTT; cdr3_aa: CSAMDGNTDTQYF
clone_size: once; v_call: TRBV14; j_call: TRBJ2-5; d_call: NA; cdr3_nt: TGTGCCAGCAGCCCCGGCGCCCATGGGACCCAGTACTTC; cdr3_aa: CASSPGAHGTQYF
clone_size: few; v_call: TRBV7-2; j_call: TRBJ2-3; d_call: TRBD2; cdr3_nt: TGTGCCAGCAGCCCCCCCCTAGCGGGGAGCACAGATACGCAGTATTTT; cdr3_aa: CASSPPLAGSTDTQYF
clone_size: few; v_call: TRBV7-6; j_call: TRBJ1-1; d_call: NA; cdr3_nt: TGTGCCAGCAGCAAGAGGAATGGGGACACTGAAGCTTTCTTT; cdr3_aa: CASSKRNGDTEAFF
clone_size: NA; v_call: TRBV5-4; j_call: TRBJ2-2; d_call: TRBD1; cdr3_nt: TGTGCCAGCAGCTTGGCTGGGACAGTACAAACCGGGGAGCTGTTTTTT; cdr3_aa: CASSLAGTVQTGELFF
clone_size: few; v_call: TRBV29-1; j_call: TRBJ1-1; d_call: NA; cdr3_nt: TGCAGCGCGGCAGGGGTGGGGACTGAAGCTTTCTTT; cdr3_aa: CSAAGVGTEAFF
clone_size: many; v_call: TRBV9; j_call: TRBJ2-3; d_call: NA; cdr3_nt: TGTGCCAGCAGCGTAGTTGGGGGGAGCACAGATACGCAGTATTTT; cdr3_aa: CASSVVGGSTDTQYF
clone_size: few; v_call: TRBV19; j_call: TRBJ2-1; d_call: NA; cdr3_nt: TGTGCCAGTAGTTCACAGTCCTCCTACAATGAGCAGTTCTTC; cdr3_aa: CASSSQSSYNEQFF
clone_size: few; v_call: TRBV12-5; j_call: TRBJ2-2; d_call: NA; cdr3_nt: TGTGCTAGTGGTACCCCGGACAGCCTCCTCACCGGGGAGCTGTTTTTT; cdr3_aa: CASGTPDSLLTGELFF
clone_size: few; v_call: TRBV5-1; j_call: TRBJ2-7; d_call: TRBD1; cdr3_nt: TGCGCCAGCAGCTTGGCGACAGGGCCTGTGGACTTC; cdr3_aa: CASSLATGPVDF
clone_size: few; v_call: TRBV7-2; j_call: TRBJ1-3; d_call: NA; cdr3_nt: TGTGCCAGCAGCTTTAGGTCCGGAAACACCATATATTTT; cdr3_aa: CASSFRSGNTIYF
clone_size: NA; v_call: TRBV6-5; j_call: TRBJ1-1; d_call: NA; cdr3_nt: TGTGCCAGCAGCCGCCGGACAGAGAACACTGAAGCTTTCTTT; cdr3_aa: CASSRRTENTEAFF
clone_size: NA; v_call: TRBV10-3; j_call: TRBJ2-7; d_call: NA; cdr3_nt: TGTGCCATCAGTGAGGAAGGCGAGCAGTACTTC; cdr3_aa: CAISEEGEQYF
clone_size: few; v_call: TRBV4-2; j_call: TRBJ2-5; d_call: TRBD1; cdr3_nt: TGTGCCAGCAGCCAATCCCAGGGGGCCGAGACCCAGTACTTC; cdr3_aa: CASSQSQGAETQYF
clone_size: few; v_call: TRBV9; j_call: TRBJ1-3; d_call: TRBD1; cdr3_nt: TGTGCCAGGGAGGACAGGGCAACCTCTGGAAACACCATATATTTT; cdr3_aa: CAREDRATSGNTIYF
clone_size: NA; v_call: TRBV20-1; j_call: TRBJ2-3; d_call: NA; cdr3_nt: TGCAGTGCCTTCGGCAGGGCCGCAGATACGCAGTATTTT; cdr3_aa: CSAFGRAADTQYF
clone_size: NA; v_call: TRBV6-5; j_call: TRBJ1-1; d_call: NA; cdr3_nt: TGTGCCAGCAGTGAGGGAAGGGGCACTGAAGCTTTCTTT; cdr3_aa: CASSEGRGTEAFF
clone_size: few; v_call: TRBV2; j_call: TRBJ1-5; d_call: TRBD1; cdr3_nt: TGTGCCAGCAGTGAAGCGCTGGACAGGGTTATTAGCAATCAGCCCCAGCATTTT; cdr3_aa: CASSEALDRVISNQPQHF
clone_size: NA; v_call: TRBV29-1; j_call: TRBJ2-2; d_call: TRBD1; cdr3_nt: TGCAGCGTTGAAGACTCTTACAGGGGTACCGGGGAGCTGTTTTTT; cdr3_aa: CSVEDSYRGTGELFF
clone_size: NA; v_call: TRBV10-3; j_call: TRBJ1-2; d_call: NA; cdr3_nt: TGTGCCGCCGGACCCGGGTACTATGGCTACACCTTC; cdr3_aa: CAAGPGYYGYTF
clone_size: NA; v_call: TRBV12-3/TRBV12-4; j_call: TRBJ2-2; d_call: NA; cdr3_nt: TGTGCCAGCAGTCCCCACGCCGGTGAGCACGGGGAGCTGTTTTTT; cdr3_aa: CASSPHAGEHGELFF
clone_size: many; v_call: TRBV12-3/TRBV12-4; j_call: TRBJ2-7; d_call: NA; cdr3_nt: TGTGCCAGCAGACAGGGATCTATCTACGAGCAGTACTTC; cdr3_aa: CASRQGSIYEQYF
clone_size: NA; v_call: TRBV9; j_call: TRBJ2-5; d_call: NA; cdr3_nt: TGTGCCAGCAGCGTAGGAGAGGTCGGAACCCAGTACTTC; cdr3_aa: CASSVGEVGTQYF
clone_size: NA; v_call: TRBV11-2; j_call: TRBJ1-5; d_call: NA; cdr3_nt: TGTGCCAGCAGCTTCGGGGACTTCAATCAGCCCCAGCATTTT; cdr3_aa: CASSFGDFNQPQHF
clone_size: many; v_call: TRBV20-1; j_call: TRBJ1-2; d_call: NA; cdr3_nt: TGCAGTGCTAGCCCCCAGGGTATTGGCTACACCTTC; cdr3_aa: CSASPQGIGYTF
clone_size: few; v_call: TRBV3-1; j_call: TRBJ2-1; d_call: TRBD2; cdr3_nt: TGTGCCAGCAGCCAAGATCAGGCTAGCGGTTTCAATGAGCAGTTCTTC; cdr3_aa: CASSQDQASGFNEQFF
clone_size: few; v_call: TRBV20-1; j_call: TRBJ1-6; d_call: NA; cdr3_nt: TGCAGTGCTAGAGATGCCTGGGAGAGCTCCTATAATTCACCCCTCCACTTT; cdr3_aa: CSARDAWESSYNSPLHF
clone_size: few; v_call: TRBV7-9; j_call: TRBJ2-2; d_call: NA; cdr3_nt: TGTGCCAGCAGCTCGGGACGGACGAACACCGGGGAGCTGTTTTTT; cdr3_aa: CASSSGRTNTGELFF
clone_size: NA; v_call: TRBV2; j_call: TRBJ2-7; d_call: NA; cdr3_nt: TGTGCCAGCATCATCACCCAATCCTACGAGCAGTACTTC; cdr3_aa: CASIITQSYEQYF
clone_size: many; v_call: TRBV7-2; j_call: TRBJ2-3; d_call: NA; cdr3_nt: TGTGCCAGCAGCTTAGGGGGGTTCACAGATACGCAGTATTTT; cdr3_aa: CASSLGGFTDTQYF
clone_size: many; v_call: TRBV7-9; j_call: TRBJ2-3; d_call: NA; cdr3_nt: TGTGCCAGCAGCATCAAGGCAAGTCGTATGGATACGCAGTATTTT; cdr3_aa: CASSIKASRMDTQYF
clone_size: many; v_call: TRBV20-1; j_call: TRBJ1-2; d_call: NA; cdr3_nt: TGCAGTGCTTCGGCCATAACCCACTATGGCTACACCTTC; cdr3_aa: CSASAITHYGYTF
clone_size: NA; v_call: TRBV6-2/TRBV6-3; j_call: TRBJ2-1; d_call: TRBD1; cdr3_nt: TGTGCCAGCAGCCGCCTCGGACTCCGAGGGGGCTTCTTC; cdr3_aa: CASSRLGLRGGFF
clone_size: NA; v_call: TRBV28; j_call: TRBJ2-2; d_call: NA; cdr3_nt: TGTGCCAGCCACTTCAGGGGTACCGGGGAGCTGTTTTTT; cdr3_aa: CASHFRGTGELFF
clone_size: NA; v_call: TRBV28; j_call: TRBJ2-7; d_call: TRBD1; cdr3_nt: TGTGCCAGCAGAAGAGACAGGGACCTCCACGAGCAGTACTTC; cdr3_aa: CASRRDRDLHEQYF
clone_size: many; v_call: TRBV5-4; j_call: TRBJ1-3; d_call: TRBD1; cdr3_nt: TGTGCCAGCAGCTTGCAGGGGGCGGCTGGAAACACCATATATTTT; cdr3_aa: CASSLQGAAGNTIYF
clone_size: few; v_call: TRBV4-1; j_call: TRBJ1-2; d_call: NA; cdr3_nt: TGCGCCAGCAGCCAAGAGACGGGTCGCGGCTACACCTTC; cdr3_aa: CASSQETGRGYTF
clone_size: few; v_call: TRBV25-1; j_call: TRBJ1-2; d_call: TRBD1; cdr3_nt: TGTGCCAGCACAGCCGGGACAGGGGATGGCTACACCTTC; cdr3_aa: CASTAGTGDGYTF
clone_size: many; v_call: TRBV7-6; j_call: TRBJ2-2; d_call: NA; cdr3_nt: TGTGCCAGCAGAGACATCCTGGGCACCGGGGAGCTGTTTTTT; cdr3_aa: CASRDILGTGELFF
clone_size: few; v_call: TRBV9; j_call: TRBJ2-2; d_call: NA; cdr3_nt: TGTGCCAGCAGCGTAGGGGGGCGCGGCGGGGAGCTGTTTTTT; cdr3_aa: CASSVGGRGGELFF
clone_size: NA; v_call: TRBV20-1; j_call: TRBJ1-1; d_call: NA; cdr3_nt: TGCAGTGCTAGGGCCTTCAGGGGTCCGAACACTGAAGCTTTCTTT; cdr3_aa: CSARAFRGPNTEAFF
clone_size: many; v_call: TRBV4-1; j_call: TRBJ2-7; d_call: NA; cdr3_nt: TGCGCCAGCAGCCGGGTTGAGGGAGACGAGCAGTACTTC; cdr3_aa: CASSRVEGDEQYF
clone_size: many; v_call: TRBV7-3; j_call: TRBJ2-2; d_call: NA; cdr3_nt: TGTGCCAGCAGCTTTACACAGGGCGGGGAGCTGTTTTTT; cdr3_aa: CASSFTQGGELFF
clone_size: few; v_call: TRBV19; j_call: TRBJ2-3; d_call: NA; cdr3_nt: TGTGCCAGTAGTATTGGAGGGGATACGCAGTATTTT; cdr3_aa: CASSIGGDTQYF